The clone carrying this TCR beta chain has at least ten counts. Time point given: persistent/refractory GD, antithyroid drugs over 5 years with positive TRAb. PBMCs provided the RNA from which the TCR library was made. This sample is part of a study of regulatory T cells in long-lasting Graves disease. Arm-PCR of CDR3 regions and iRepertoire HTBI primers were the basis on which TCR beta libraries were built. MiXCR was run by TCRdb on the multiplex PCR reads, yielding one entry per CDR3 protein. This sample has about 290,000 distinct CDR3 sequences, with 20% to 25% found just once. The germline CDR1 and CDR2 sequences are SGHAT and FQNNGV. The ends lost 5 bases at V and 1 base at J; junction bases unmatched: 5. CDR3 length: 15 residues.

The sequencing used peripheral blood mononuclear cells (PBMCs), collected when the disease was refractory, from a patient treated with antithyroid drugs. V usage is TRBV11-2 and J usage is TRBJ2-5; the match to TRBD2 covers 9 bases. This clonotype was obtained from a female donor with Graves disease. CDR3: CASSLGTSSQETQYF. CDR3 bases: TGTGCCAGCAGCCTCGGGACTAGCAGCCAAGAGACCCAGTACTTC.